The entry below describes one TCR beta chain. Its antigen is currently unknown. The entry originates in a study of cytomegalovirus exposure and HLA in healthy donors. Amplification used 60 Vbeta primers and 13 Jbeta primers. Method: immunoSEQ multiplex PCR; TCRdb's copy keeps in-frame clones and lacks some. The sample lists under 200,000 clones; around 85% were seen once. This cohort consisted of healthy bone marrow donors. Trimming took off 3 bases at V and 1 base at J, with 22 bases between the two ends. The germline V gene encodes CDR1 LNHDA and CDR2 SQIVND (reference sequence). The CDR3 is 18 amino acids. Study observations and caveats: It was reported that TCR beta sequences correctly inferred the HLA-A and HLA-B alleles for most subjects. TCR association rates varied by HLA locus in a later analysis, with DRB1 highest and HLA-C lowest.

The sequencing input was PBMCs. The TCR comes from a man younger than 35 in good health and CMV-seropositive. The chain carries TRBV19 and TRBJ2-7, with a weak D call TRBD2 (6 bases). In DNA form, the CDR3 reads TGTGCCAGTAGTATGCCCCAGGTGAGGGGACTGCCTTCCTACGAGCAGTACTTC. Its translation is CASSMPQVRGLPSYEQYF.